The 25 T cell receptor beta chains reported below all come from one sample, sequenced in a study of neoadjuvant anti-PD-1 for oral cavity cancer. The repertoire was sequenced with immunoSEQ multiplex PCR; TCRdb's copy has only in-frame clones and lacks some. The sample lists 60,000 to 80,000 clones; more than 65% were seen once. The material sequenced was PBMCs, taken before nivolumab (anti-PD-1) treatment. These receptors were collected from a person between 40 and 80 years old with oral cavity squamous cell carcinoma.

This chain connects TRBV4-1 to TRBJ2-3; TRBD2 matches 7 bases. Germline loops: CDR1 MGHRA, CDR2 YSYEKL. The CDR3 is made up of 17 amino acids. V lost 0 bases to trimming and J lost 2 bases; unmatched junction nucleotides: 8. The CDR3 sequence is CASSQDGAGANTDTQYF. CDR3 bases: TGCGCCAGCAGCCAAGATGGGGCGGGAGCTAACACAGATACGCAGTATTTT.

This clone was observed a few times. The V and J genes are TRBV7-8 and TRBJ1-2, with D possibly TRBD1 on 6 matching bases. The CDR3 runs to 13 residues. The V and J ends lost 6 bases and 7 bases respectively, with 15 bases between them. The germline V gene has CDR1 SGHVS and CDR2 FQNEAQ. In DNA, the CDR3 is TGTGCCAGCAGAGACTCCTCCAGGGGTGGCTACACCTTC. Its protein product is CASRDSSRGGYTF.

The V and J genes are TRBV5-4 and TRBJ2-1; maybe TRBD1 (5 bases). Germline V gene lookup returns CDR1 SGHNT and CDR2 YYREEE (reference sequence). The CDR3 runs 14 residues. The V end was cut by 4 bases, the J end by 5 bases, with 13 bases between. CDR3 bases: TGTGCCAGCAGCAACCCAGTGACAGACAATGAGCAGTTCTTC. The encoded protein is CASSNPVTDNEQFF.

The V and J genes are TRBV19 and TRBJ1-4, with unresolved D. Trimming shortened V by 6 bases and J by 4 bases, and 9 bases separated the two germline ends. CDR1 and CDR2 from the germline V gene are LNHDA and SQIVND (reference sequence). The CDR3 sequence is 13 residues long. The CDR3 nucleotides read TGTGCCAGTAGCGACCAGATTAATGAAAAACTGTTTTTT. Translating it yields CASSDQINEKLFF.

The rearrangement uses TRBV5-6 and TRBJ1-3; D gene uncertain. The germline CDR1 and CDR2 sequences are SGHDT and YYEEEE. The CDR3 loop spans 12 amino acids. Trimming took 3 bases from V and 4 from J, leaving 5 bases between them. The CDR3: CASSYLGNTIYF. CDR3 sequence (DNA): TGTGCCAGCAGCTACTTAGGAAACACCATATATTTT.

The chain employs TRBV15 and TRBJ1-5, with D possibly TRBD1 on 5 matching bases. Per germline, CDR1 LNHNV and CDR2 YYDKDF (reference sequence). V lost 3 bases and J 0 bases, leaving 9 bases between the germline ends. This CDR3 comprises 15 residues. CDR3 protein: CATSRAGSSNQPQHF. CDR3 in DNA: TGTGCCACCAGCAGGGCAGGGAGTAGCAATCAGCCCCAGCATTTT.

CDR3 residues: CASSPSNQPQHF. CDR3 bases: TGTGCCAGCAGTCCTAGCAATCAGCCCCAGCATTTT. V and J are TRBV6-6 and TRBJ1-5; D is unclear. CDR1 is MNHNY and CDR2 is SVGAGI in the germline V gene (reference sequence). The CDR3 has 12 amino acids. Deletions cut 5 bases from V and 0 bases from J, with 2 bases between.

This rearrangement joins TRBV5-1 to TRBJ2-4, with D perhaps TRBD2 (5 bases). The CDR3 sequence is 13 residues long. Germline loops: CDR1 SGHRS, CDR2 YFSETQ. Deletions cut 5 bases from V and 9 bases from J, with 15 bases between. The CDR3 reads CASSSDIRGIQYF. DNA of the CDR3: TGCGCCAGCAGTTCCGACATACGGGGCATTCAGTACTTC. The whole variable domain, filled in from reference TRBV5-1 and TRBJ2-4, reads KAGVTQTPRYLIKTRGQQVTLSCSPISGHRSVSWYQQTPGQGLQFLFEYFSETQRNKGNFPGRFSGRQFSNSRSEMNVSTLELGDSALYLCASSSDIRGIQYFGAGTRLSVL.

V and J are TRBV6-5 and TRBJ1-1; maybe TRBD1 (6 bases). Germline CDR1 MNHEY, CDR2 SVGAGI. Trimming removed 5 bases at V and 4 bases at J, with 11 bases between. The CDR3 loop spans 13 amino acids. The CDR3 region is CASSPAGATEAFF. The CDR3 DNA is TGTGCCAGCAGTCCCGCAGGGGCCACTGAAGCTTTCTTT.

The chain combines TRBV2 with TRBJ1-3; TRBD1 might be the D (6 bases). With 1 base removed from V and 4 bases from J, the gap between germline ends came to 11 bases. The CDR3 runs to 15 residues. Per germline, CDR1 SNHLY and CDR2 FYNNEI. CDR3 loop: CASSEDRVIGNTIYF. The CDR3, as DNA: TGTGCCAGCAGTGAAGACAGGGTGATCGGAAACACCATATATTTT.

The CDR3 DNA is TGCGCCAGCTGCCCGGGGCAGGGGAGCTACGAGCAGTACTTC. Translated, it gives CASCPGQGSYEQYF. The V call is TRBV10-2, the J call TRBJ2-7, with D tentatively TRBD1 (6 bases). Trimming shortened V by 8 bases and J by 3 bases, and 17 bases separated the two germline ends. The CDR3 spans 14 residues. The V gene's germline CDR1 is WSHSY and CDR2 SAAADI.

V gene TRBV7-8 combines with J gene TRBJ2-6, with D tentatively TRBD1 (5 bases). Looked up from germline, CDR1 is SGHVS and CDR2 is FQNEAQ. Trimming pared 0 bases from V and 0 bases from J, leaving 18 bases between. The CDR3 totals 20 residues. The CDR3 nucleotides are TGTGCCAGCAGCTTAGCTATATTTCAGGGAATGGGCTCTGGGGCCAACGTCCTGACTTTC. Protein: CASSLAIFQGMGSGANVLTF.

Here the CDR3 DNA reads TGTGCCAGCAGCTATAGACAGGGCGAGCAGTACTTC. The encoded protein is CASSYRQGEQYF. The V and J genes are TRBV5-4 and TRBJ2-7, with 7 nucleotides matching TRBD1. The J segment lost 6 bases and the V segment lost 3 bases, leaving 3 bases of the junction unmatched. Germline V gene sequence: CDR1 SGHNT, CDR2 YYREEE (reference sequence). The CDR3 extends over 12 amino acids.

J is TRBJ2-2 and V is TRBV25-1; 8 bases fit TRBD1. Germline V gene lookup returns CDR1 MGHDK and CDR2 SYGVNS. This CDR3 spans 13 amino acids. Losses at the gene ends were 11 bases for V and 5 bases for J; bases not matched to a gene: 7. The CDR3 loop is CASGTGPTGELFF. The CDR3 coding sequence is TGTGCCTCCGGGACAGGCCCTACCGGGGAGCTGTTTTTT.

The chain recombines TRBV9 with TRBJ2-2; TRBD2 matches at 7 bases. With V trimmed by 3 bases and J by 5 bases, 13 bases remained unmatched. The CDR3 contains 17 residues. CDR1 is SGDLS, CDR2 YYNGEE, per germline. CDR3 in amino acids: CASSGAGGGVLTGELFF. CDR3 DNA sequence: TGTGCCAGCAGCGGAGCCGGGGGAGGGGTCTTGACCGGGGAGCTGTTTTTT.

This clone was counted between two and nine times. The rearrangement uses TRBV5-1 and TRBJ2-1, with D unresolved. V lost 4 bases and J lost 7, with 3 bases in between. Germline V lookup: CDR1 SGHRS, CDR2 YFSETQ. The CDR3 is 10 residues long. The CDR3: CASSPNEQFF. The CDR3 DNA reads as TGCGCCAGCAGCCCTAATGAGCAGTTCTTC.

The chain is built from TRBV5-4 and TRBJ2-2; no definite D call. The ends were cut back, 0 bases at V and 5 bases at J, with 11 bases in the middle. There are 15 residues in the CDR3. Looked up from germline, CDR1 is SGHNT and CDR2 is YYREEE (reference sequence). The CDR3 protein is CASSLGIDPTGELFF. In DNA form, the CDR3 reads TGTGCCAGCAGCTTGGGGATCGATCCGACCGGGGAGCTGTTTTTT.

The CDR3 nucleotides are TGTGCTAGTGGTTTGTCCTTCGGGGGAACTGAAGCTTTCTTT. Its protein product is CASGLSFGGTEAFF. V is TRBV12-5 and J is TRBJ1-1; tentatively, D is TRBD1 (5 bases). Germline V gene lookup returns CDR1 LGHNT and CDR2 FRNRAP. There are 14 residues in the CDR3. Trimming pared 2 bases from V and 5 bases from J, leaving 12 bases between.

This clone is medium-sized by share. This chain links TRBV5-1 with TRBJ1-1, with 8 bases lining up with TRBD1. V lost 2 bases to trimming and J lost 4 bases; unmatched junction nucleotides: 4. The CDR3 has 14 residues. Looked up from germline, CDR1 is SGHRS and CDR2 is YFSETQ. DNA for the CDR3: TGCGCCAGCAGCTTCGGACAGGGTCTCACTGAAGCTTTCTTT. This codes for CASSFGQGLTEAFF.

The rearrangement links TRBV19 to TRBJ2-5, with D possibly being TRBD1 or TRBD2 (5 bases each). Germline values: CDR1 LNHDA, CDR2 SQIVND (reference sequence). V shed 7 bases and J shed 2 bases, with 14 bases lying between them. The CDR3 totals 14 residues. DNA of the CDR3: TGTGCCAGTACCGGGACGTTTATGCAAGAGACCCAGTACTTC. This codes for CASTGTFMQETQYF.

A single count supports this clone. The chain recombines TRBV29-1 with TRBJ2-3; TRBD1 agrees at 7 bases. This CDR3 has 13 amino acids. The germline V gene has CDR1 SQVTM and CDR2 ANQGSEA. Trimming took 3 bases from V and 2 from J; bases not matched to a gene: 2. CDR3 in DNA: TGCAGCGTTGAGACAGGGTTCACAGATACGCAGTATTTT. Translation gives CSVETGFTDTQYF.

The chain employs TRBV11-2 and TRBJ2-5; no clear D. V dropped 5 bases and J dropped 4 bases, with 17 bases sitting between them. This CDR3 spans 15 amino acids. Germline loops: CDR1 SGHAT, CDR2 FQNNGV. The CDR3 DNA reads TGTGCCAGCAGCCTATCCTATGGGGATTCAGAGACCCAGTACTTC. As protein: CASSLSYGDSETQYF.

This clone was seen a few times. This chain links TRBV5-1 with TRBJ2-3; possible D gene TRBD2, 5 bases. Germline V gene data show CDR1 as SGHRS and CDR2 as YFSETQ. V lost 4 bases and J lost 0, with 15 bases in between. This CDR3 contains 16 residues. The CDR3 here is CASSRSRERSTDTQYF. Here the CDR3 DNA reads TGCGCCAGCAGCCGGTCCCGAGAGCGGAGCACAGATACGCAGTATTTT.

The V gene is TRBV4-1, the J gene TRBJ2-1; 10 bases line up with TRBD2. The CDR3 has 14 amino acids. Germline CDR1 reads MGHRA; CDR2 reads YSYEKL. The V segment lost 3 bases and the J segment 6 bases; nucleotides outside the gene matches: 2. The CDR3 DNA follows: TGCGCCAGCAGCCACCGGACTAGCGGCAATGAGCAGTTCTTC. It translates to CASSHRTSGNEQFF.

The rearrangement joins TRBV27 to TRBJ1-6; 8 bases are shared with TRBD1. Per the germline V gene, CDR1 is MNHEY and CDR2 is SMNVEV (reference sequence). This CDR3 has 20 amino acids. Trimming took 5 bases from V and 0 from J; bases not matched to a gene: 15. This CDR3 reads CASSLSGTGGMSSYNSPLHF. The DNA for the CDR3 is TGTGCCAGCAGTCTCTCCGGGACAGGAGGGATGAGCTCCTATAATTCACCCCTCCACTTT.